This T cell receptor (beta chain) was sequenced during a study of vaccination effects on CD4 cells after COVID-19 (dated by TCRdb to about 2022). Regarding the research as a whole: In the ViraFEST assay, PBMC were stimulated with viral peptide pools, and TCR sequencing was then used to find antigen-specific CD4+ T cell clonotypes based on their expansion. Across the study, the median time from the second dose to post-vaccine sampling was 72 days (range 14 to 241). Some 2 million PBMC per well were cultured in IMDM with about 4.8% human AB serum, 10 IU/ml IL-2 and gentamicin, plus 10 ug/ml peptides. SARS-CoV-2 spike-specific CD4+ TCR repertoires from before and after mRNA vaccination were compared in COVID-19 convalescent patients and in infection-naive vaccine recipients. A total of 10 COVID-19 convalescent patients and several SARS-CoV-2-naive healthy vaccine recipients were included in the full study. The Oncomine TCR Beta short-read assay on an Illumina iSeq 100 was used to sequence cultures from other donors in the study.

The method was the immunoSEQ multiplex PCR assay. TCR beta CDR3 sequencing was performed on DNA from the cultured, isolated CD4+ T cells. Regarding the original processing steps: Non-productive TCR sequences were removed, reads were trimmed to the CDR3 region, and CDR3s of at least 7 amino acids were retained. Antigen-specific clonotypes were identified with the MANAFEST web app by comparing expansion in peptide wells against reference cultures. For clones to be considered positive, expansion at FDR<0.05 versus reference and all other wells, an odds ratio above 5, and a frequency above 0.1% in two replicate wells were required. Clonotypes significantly expanded in SARS-CoV-2 spike wells and in at least one common cold coronavirus spike condition were defined as cross-reactive. Levenshtein distance calculated with the stringdist R package was used to assess CDR3 similarity, and unrooted trees were constructed with ape in R 3.6.1. TCRdb took over this immuneACCESS table, retaining in-frame rearrangements with V and J assigned. Such tables are incomplete; in checked studies, under half of the missing clones stem from an unresolved V gene, and the remainder is unexplained. The V and J calls and clone size are taken from that table; D and trimming were inferred from the DNA. This sample comprises under 70,000 clones, around 70% of them detected only once. The ten largest clonotypes hold 2% to 2.5% of the sample.

The full study reports these points: Both infection-induced and vaccine-induced clones contracted markedly at late post-vaccination timepoints, which is consistent with waning T cell responses. Among healthy vaccine recipients, nearly all vaccine-induced clones were SARS-CoV-2 mono-reactive, and only 1 of 255 was cross-reactive with common cold coronaviruses. Only a small number of convalescent patients were included, and no early post-infection timepoints were available, which limited the study.

After about 9 days of culture, CD4+ T cells were isolated with the EasySep CD4+ T cell isolation kit. Each participant got two doses of an mRNA SARS-CoV-2 vaccine, either BNT162b2 or mRNA-1273. Negative nucleocapsid antibody results before and after vaccination confirmed that the healthy vaccine recipients had no prior SARS-CoV-2 infection. Half of the culture medium was replaced with fresh IL-2-containing medium on days 3 and 7. Unless noted otherwise, every peptide stimulation condition was cultured in triplicate wells. Using Ficoll-Paque Plus gradient centrifugation, PBMC were separated from whole blood and then either used fresh or cryopreserved at -140C. The QIAamp micro DNA kit was used to extract genomic DNA from the cultured CD4+ T cells. As to this clone: No cognate antigen has been identified for it. The sample holds no much larger clone one base away, and base qualities are not on file.

V is cut back by 4 bases and J by 4 bases, with 6 bases in the junction unmatched. CDR1 SGHTA and CDR2 FQGNSA were looked up in the germline V gene. The CDR3 covers 17 residues, taking in both the cysteine and the phenylalanine. Of all the DNA, just the CDR3 is kept, 51 bases in frame from base 1. Specimen: CD4+ T cells from PBMCs cultured without peptide, collected after COVID-19 vaccination. The chain is assembled from TRBV7-2 and TRBJ2-3; 15 central bases correspond to TRBD2. This TCR came from a human donor who received a COVID-19 vaccine. The nucleotide sequence is given as TGTGCCAGCAGCTCCCGGACTAGCGGGGGGGCCGCAGATACGCAGTATTTT. Its protein is CASSSRTSGGAADTQYF.